What follows describes a single TCR beta chain. Antigen specificity is unknown. The sample belongs to a study of OX40 agonist ivuxolimab in advanced cancers. On the study more broadly: Prior anti-PD-1, anti-PD-L1 or anti-CTLA-4 therapy did not bar entry, and more than 35% had some.

The germline V gene has CDR1 SGHTA and CDR2 FQGNSA. Trimming took 5 bases from V and 1 from J, leaving 14 bases between them. The CDR3 contains 15 residues. The repertoire was sequenced with immunoSEQ multiplex PCR; TCRdb's copy has only in-frame clones and lacks some. The sample lists about 80,000 clones, approximately 93% seen once, with 9.5% to 11% in the top ten. The study, taken as a whole, reports: There was clonal expansion of CD4+ and CD8+ blood T cells by week 6 at 0.1 to 3.0 mg/kg.

This sequence joins TRBV7-2 and TRBJ2-5; the D call may be TRBD1 or TRBD2 (5 bases each). This TCR was recovered from an adult with an advanced solid tumor such as melanoma, head and neck, liver or kidney cancer. Sequencing used CD4+ or CD8+ T cells sorted from blood, obtained in a trial of the OX40 agonist ivuxolimab. The CDR3 region has the DNA TGTGCCAGCAGCCGTAAGTGGGGGATCCAAGAGACCCAGTACTTC. Residues: CASSRKWGIQETQYF.